These 29 T cell receptor beta chains share one sample of origin, sequenced in a study of CD8+CD57+ T cells in acquired aplastic anemia. Both TCR beta VDJ combination and CDR3 sequence profiling were carried out. Genomic DNA was the template for this profiling. TCRdb redid the calling of the reads with MiXCR, one entry per CDR3 protein. The data contain 150,000 to 200,000 distinct CDR3 sequences, about half of them singletons. What was sequenced was sorted CD4+, CD8+, or CD8+CD57+ T cells (not recorded which) from PBMCs. The receptors here all came from a human donor in good health.

As concerns this clonotype: Because the CDR3 is missing its conserved closing phenylalanine or tryptophan, this is likely a read error. The chain uses TRBV15 and TRBJ2-2; 8 bases match TRBD1. The CDR3 runs to 15 residues. Germline values: CDR1 LNHNV, CDR2 YYDKDF (reference sequence). With 5 bases clipped from V and 4 bases from J, the junction kept 6 bases outside the gene matches. The CDR3 DNA follows: TGTGCCACCAGCCCGATGGGGACAGGCACCGGGGAGCTGTTTTCT. It is translated as CATSPMGTGTGELFS.

As for this clonotype: At one boundary the junction diverges from the germline segment, which might be a read error. V is TRBV7-7 and J is TRBJ2-1, with a possible D match to TRBD2 (5 bases). The CDR3 length is 15 residues. The germline V gene has CDR1 SSHAT and CDR2 FNYEAQ (reference sequence). CDR3 in amino acids: CASSSSGSPYNEQFF. The CDR3 DNA is TGTGCTAGCAGCTCTTCGGGAAGCCCCTACAATGAGCAGTTCTTC.

There are many counts of this clonotype. The rearrangement links TRBV19 to TRBJ2-7; D is undetermined. The CDR3 is made up of 12 amino acids. Germline V gives CDR1 LNHDA, CDR2 SQIVND (reference sequence). V lost 4 bases, J lost 4 bases, and 8 bases lay in between. The CDR3 DNA sequence: TGTGCCAGTAGTAGTGGTCAATACGAGCAGTACTTC. The encoded protein is CASSSGQYEQYF.

The chain employs TRBV4-2 and TRBJ1-1; D possibly corresponds to TRBD1 (5 bases). Per the germline V gene, CDR1 is LGHNA and CDR2 is YNFKEQ. The CDR3 has 15 amino acids. Trimming took off 2 bases at V and 1 base at J, with 11 bases between the two ends. CDR3 bases: TGTGCCAGCAGCCAACTTGACAGAAAGAACACTGAAGCTTTCTTT. Its translation: CASSQLDRKNTEAFF.

This clonotype has at least ten counts. The chain carries TRBV18 and TRBJ2-5; D gene uncertain. The germline CDR1 and CDR2 sequences are KGHSH and LQKENI. V was cut by 4 bases and J by 6 bases, with 6 bases left in between. This CDR3 is 11 amino acids long. The DNA for the CDR3 is TGTGCCAGCTCACAACGTAAGACCCAGTACTTC. Protein sequence: CASSQRKTQYF.

This clonotype has more than one count but fewer than ten. This sequence joins TRBV7-8 and TRBJ2-7; no clear D. Trimming removed 3 bases at V and 3 bases at J, with 6 bases between. Germline V gene lookup returns CDR1 SGHVS and CDR2 FQNEAQ. This CDR3 has 12 residues. CDR3 loop: CASSFGYYEQYF. The CDR3 region has the DNA TGTGCCAGCAGCTTTGGGTACTACGAGCAGTACTTC. Full variable domain (remainder filled in from reference TRBV7-8 and TRBJ2-7): GAGVSQSPRYKVAKRGQDVALRCDPISGHVSLFWYQQALGQGPEFLTYFQNEAQLDKSGLPSDRFFAERPEGSVSTLKIQRTQQEDSAVYLCASSFGYYEQYFGPGTRLTVT.

The chain links TRBV20-1 to TRBJ2-4, with D maybe TRBD2 (6 bases). Looked up from germline, CDR1 is DFQATT and CDR2 is SNEGSKA (reference sequence). This CDR3 has 19 amino acids. The V and J ends lost 3 bases and 0 bases respectively, with 24 bases between them. This CDR3 reads CSASLYPPTSRVAKNIQYF. In DNA form, the CDR3 reads TGCAGTGCTAGCCTCTACCCTCCTACTAGCCGTGTAGCCAAAAACATTCAGTACTTC.

The chain recombines TRBV24-1 with TRBJ2-1; D gene uncertain. Germline V gene sequence: CDR1 KGHDR, CDR2 SFDVKD. V lost 11 bases to trimming and J lost 5 bases, with 18 bases between them. This CDR3 is built from 14 residues. The CDR3 is CASSHGYPDNEQFF. The CDR3 DNA reads TGTGCCAGCTCACATGGCTACCCAGACAATGAGCAGTTCTTC.

This clonotype was detected many times. The rearrangement uses TRBV19 and TRBJ2-1; 12 nucleotides match TRBD2. The CDR3 consists of 17 residues. Germline assignment: CDR1 LNHDA and CDR2 SQIVND (reference sequence). The junction had 11 bases not matched to a gene; V was cut back by 5 bases and J by 6 bases. The CDR3: CASSLRLAGVLGNEQFF. The CDR3 DNA reads as TGTGCCAGTAGTCTCAGACTAGCGGGAGTTTTAGGCAATGAGCAGTTCTTC.

This clonotype was counted at least ten times. The chain recombines TRBV7-9 with TRBJ1-1; a weak D match, TRBD1 (6 bases). The CDR3 sequence is 16 residues long. Trimming removed 3 bases from V and 1 base from J, with 15 bases in between. Per germline, CDR1 SEHNR and CDR2 FQNEAQ (reference sequence). The CDR3 DNA reads TGTGCCAGCAGCTTGAGAAAGGGGGGAACGAACACTGAAGCTTTCTTT. Its translation: CASSLRKGGTNTEAFF.

V gene TRBV12-3 or TRBV12-4 combines with J gene TRBJ1-2; D gene ambiguous. Trimming pared 6 bases from V and 8 bases from J, leaving 13 bases between. The CDR3 runs 12 residues. The CDR3 reads CASRPKTRGYTF. The DNA for the CDR3 is TGTGCCAGCAGACCCAAGACGAGGGGCTACACCTTC.

The chain is built from TRBV15 and TRBJ1-5; no reliable D call. The CDR3 totals 15 residues. Germline V gene data show CDR1 as LNHNV and CDR2 as YYDKDF (reference sequence). V lost 5 bases and J 5 bases, leaving 16 bases between the germline ends. The CDR3 DNA is TGTGCCACCAGCGCGTGGGGTGGGAGAGATCAGCCCCAGCATTTT. It specifies CATSAWGGRDQPQHF.

This clonotype was observed at least ten times. The V and J genes are TRBV20-1 and TRBJ2-7; 10 bases line up with TRBD2. Germline V gene sequence: CDR1 DFQATT, CDR2 SNEGSKA (reference sequence). This CDR3 has 15 amino acids. V was pared by 0 bases and J by 5 bases, with 7 bases of the junction left unmatched. For the CDR3, the DNA is TGCAGTGCTAGAGACTTGCTAGCGGGAGTGCACGAGCAGTACTTC. Translated: CSARDLLAGVHEQYF.

V is TRBV5-1 and J is TRBJ2-7; D might be TRBD1 (6 bases). The ends were cut back, 6 bases at V and 5 bases at J, with 15 bases in the middle. Germline V gene sequence: CDR1 SGHRS, CDR2 YFSETQ. The CDR3 covers 13 residues. As DNA, the CDR3 is TGCGCCAGCAACCCGGGACAAGGGAACGAGCAGTACTTC. Its translation: CASNPGQGNEQYF.

The genes are TRBV24-1 and TRBJ2-1; TRBD1 is a possible D gene (5 bases). The V end was cut by 0 bases, the J end by 0 bases, with 11 bases between. The V gene's germline CDR1 is KGHDR and CDR2 SFDVKD. The CDR3 runs to 17 residues. The CDR3 sequence is CATSDLKRGSSYNEQFF. CDR3 sequence (DNA): TGTGCCACCAGTGATTTGAAAAGGGGTAGCTCCTACAATGAGCAGTTCTTC.

This clonotype was found many times. The chain recombines TRBV5-1 with TRBJ2-1; 10 bases are a match to TRBD2. CDR1 and CDR2 from the germline V gene are SGHRS and YFSETQ. There are 15 residues in the CDR3. With 5 bases clipped from V and 6 bases from J, the junction kept 8 bases outside the gene matches. The chain's CDR3 is CASSGASGRPNEQFF. CDR3 DNA: TGCGCCAGCAGTGGAGCTAGCGGGAGACCCAATGAGCAGTTCTTC.

This clonotype was seen only a few times. The chain joins TRBV6-2 or TRBV6-3 to TRBJ2-7; D perhaps matches TRBD2 (7 bases). There are 14 residues in the CDR3. Between the trimmed V and J ends, which lost 9 bases and 0 bases, there was a span of 15 bases. CDR1 is MNHEY and CDR2 is SVGEGT in the germline V gene. The DNA of the CDR3 is TGTGCCAGTTGGGGGCGGGGGAGCTCCTACGAGCAGTACTTC. Translated, it gives CASWGRGSSYEQYF.

The DNA of the CDR3 is TGTGCCAGCAGCTTAGGTGGAGGTGAAGCTTTCTTT. Amino acids: CASSLGGGEAFF. The V call is TRBV7-8, the J call TRBJ1-1, with no clear D. CDR1 and CDR2 from the germline V gene are SGHVS and FQNEAQ. The V and J ends lost 1 base and 7 bases respectively, with 7 bases between them. The CDR3 covers 12 residues.

The CDR3 DNA reads TGTGCCATCGGTGGTCAGCAAAAAGAGACCCAGTACTTC. As protein: CAIGGQQKETQYF. The chain has TRBV10-3 and TRBJ2-5; D unresolved. V was shortened by 8 bases and J by 3 bases, with 13 bases between the two germline ends. The germline V gene encodes CDR1 ENHRY and CDR2 SYGVKD. CDR3 size: 13 residues.

This rearrangement joins TRBV5-1 to TRBJ2-7, with 10 bases that match TRBD2. CDR1 and CDR2 from the germline V gene are SGHRS and YFSETQ. The CDR3 sequence is 17 residues long. V trimming: 6 bases; J trimming: 5 bases; junction bases outside the gene matches: 17. The CDR3 reads CASNPSGRMGSGHEQYF. The CDR3 bases are TGCGCCAGCAACCCTAGCGGGAGAATGGGCTCGGGCCACGAGCAGTACTTC.

In this sample, this clonotype turned up many times. This chain uses TRBV7-2 with TRBJ2-7, with TRBD1 identical over 7 bases. The CDR3 loop spans 16 amino acids. Looked up from germline, CDR1 is SGHTA and CDR2 is FQGNSA. V lost 0 bases, J lost 6 bases, and 11 bases stayed unmatched. CDR3 sequence (DNA): TGTGCCAGCAGCTTAGCCCGCCAGGGGGTAGCTATCGAGCAGTACTTC. This gives the protein CASSLARQGVAIEQYF.

The chain carries TRBV20-1 and TRBJ1-6, with a possible D match to TRBD1 (5 bases). V gave up 0 bases and J gave up 7 bases, with 13 bases separating them. The CDR3 length is 15 residues. Germline values: CDR1 DFQATT, CDR2 SNEGSKA (reference sequence). CDR3 coding DNA: TGCAGTGCTAGAGATGTCCAGGGACGGAATTCACCCCTCCACTTT. It translates to CSARDVQGRNSPLHF.

This clonotype was seen just once. The J gene is TRBJ2-7, the V gene TRBV10-3; unclear D gene. V lost 0 bases and J lost 2, with 14 bases in between. The V gene's germline CDR1 is ENHRY and CDR2 SYGVKD. There are 16 residues in the CDR3. The CDR3 sequence: CAISESGREYTYEQYF. The CDR3 bases are TGTGCCATCAGTGAGTCTGGCAGAGAATACACCTACGAGCAGTACTTC.

About this clonotype itself: Here the CDR3 omits its conserved ending phenylalanine or tryptophan, so a read error is the likely source. The CDR3 loop is CSVVVSRGYEQYS. The DNA of the CDR3 is TGCAGCGTTGTAGTCTCCCGAGGTTACGAGCAGTACTCC. The chain links TRBV29-1 to TRBJ2-7; D is unclear. CDR1 and CDR2 (germline): SQVTM, ANQGSEA. Trimming cost V 4 bases and J 4 bases, with 14 bases left between them. This CDR3 contains 13 residues.

This clonotype appeared once. A read error may be the cause here, since a much bigger clone is one base away. The V call is TRBV4-2, the J call TRBJ2-2; D remains unclear. The CDR3 has 17 amino acids. V was clipped by 0 bases and J by 4 bases, with 15 bases between them. The germline V gene encodes CDR1 LGHNA and CDR2 YNFKEQ. This chain's CDR3 is CASSQEARHVSTGELFF. CDR3 DNA: TGTGCCAGCAGCCAAGAAGCGAGACACGTGAGCACCGGGGAGCTGTTTTTT.

In this sample, this clonotype turned up many times. This chain connects TRBV7-2 to TRBJ2-1; either TRBD1 or TRBD2 may fit D (6 bases each). The germline CDR1 and CDR2 sequences are SGHTA and FQGNSA. The CDR3 sequence is 14 residues long. V gave up 5 bases and J gave up 7 bases, with 15 bases separating them. The CDR3 DNA is TGTGCCAGCAGCCCAGTAGGGGGGCAAAATGAGCAGTTCTTC. Its protein product is CASSPVGGQNEQFF.

This clonotype showed up just once. Relative to the germline gene, one junction end is altered; a read error may explain this. The V and J genes are TRBV5-6 and TRBJ1-6; no clear D gene. Germline-derived CDR1 and CDR2 are SGHDT and YYEEEE. The CDR3 totals 14 residues. Here the CDR3 DNA reads TGCGCCAGCAGCTTGGCAGCCCATAATTCACCCCTCCACTTT. Amino acids: CASSLAAHNSPLHF. Drawing the rest from reference TRBV5-6 and TRBJ1-6, the complete variable domain is DAGVTQSPTHLIKTRGQQVTLRCSPKSGHDTVSWYQQALGQGPQFIFQYYEEEERQRGNFPDRFSGHQFPNYSSELNVNALLLGDSALYLCASSLAAHNSPLHFGNGTRLTVT.

The rearrangement uses TRBV10-3 and TRBJ2-7; maybe TRBD1 (5 bases). CDR1 and CDR2 from the germline V gene are ENHRY and SYGVKD. The CDR3 consists of 15 residues. V lost 0 bases, J lost 2 bases, and 11 bases lay in between. DNA of the CDR3: TGTGCCATCAGTGAGTCGAAAGCAGGGCCCTACGAGCAGTACTTC. Translation gives CAISESKAGPYEQYF.

This clonotype was counted at least ten times. The V gene is TRBV20-1, the J gene TRBJ2-1; D is ambiguous. The length of the CDR3 is 11 residues. CDR1 is DFQATT, CDR2 SNEGSKA, per germline (reference sequence). The V gene lost 3 bases and the J gene lost 6 bases, with 6 bases spanning the gap. CDR3 amino acids: CSARIRNEQFF. The CDR3 DNA reads TGCAGTGCTAGGATACGCAATGAGCAGTTCTTC.